The 16 T cell receptor beta chains listed next were all sequenced from one sample in a study of radiotherapy plus CTLA-4 blockade in lung cancer (dated by TCRdb to 2017 to 2018). Receptors were amplified or captured by the immunoSEQ multiplex PCR assay. TCRdb took this table from immuneACCESS and kept in-frame rearrangements with V and J called. Such tables lack part of the clones; where checked against another copy, unresolved V genes explain under half of the gap, and the rest is unexplained. Present in this sample are about 47,000 clones, approximately 76% of which were seen just once. The ten biggest clones cover roughly 7.6% of the sample. The sequenced sample was peripheral blood, obtained from a patient treated with radiotherapy plus ipilimumab. The receptors stem from a human donor with non-small cell lung cancer who had stable disease on radiotherapy plus ipilimumab.

The rearrangement uses TRBV4-1 and TRBJ2-1; tentative D call: TRBD1 (6 bases). CDR3 size: 14 residues. Germline loops: CDR1 MGHRA, CDR2 YSYEKL. V was cut by 2 bases and J by 7 bases, with 12 bases left in between. In DNA form, the CDR3 reads TGCGCCAGCAGCCAAACAGGGTTGGGAAATGAGCAGTTCTTC. Protein: CASSQTGLGNEQFF.

The rearrangement joins TRBV6-5 to TRBJ2-7; 7 bases align to TRBD1. The CDR3 sequence is 16 residues long. The germline gives CDR1 MNHEY, CDR2 SVGAGI. Trimming cost V 0 bases and J 3 bases; bases outside gene matches: 8. DNA of the CDR3: TGTGCCAGCAGTTACTCTGGCCAGGGGACAGTCTACGAGCAGTACTTC. Residues: CASSYSGQGTVYEQYF.

The chain links TRBV7-9 to TRBJ2-3; tentative D call: TRBD2 (6 bases). The length of the CDR3 is 17 residues. Germline lookup yields CDR1 SEHNR and CDR2 FQNEAQ (reference sequence). Trimming left V 1 base short and J 0 bases short, with 14 bases between. The CDR3 DNA reads TGTGCCAGCAGCTTAGATTTGGCTAGCGCTAGCACAGATACGCAGTATTTT. This encodes CASSLDLASASTDTQYF.

The chain couples TRBV5-8 to TRBJ2-1; D gene ambiguous. CDR3 length: 17 amino acids. Between the trimmed V and J ends, which lost 3 bases and 4 bases, there was a span of 20 bases. Looked up from germline, CDR1 is SGHTS and CDR2 is YDEGEE. This CDR3 reads CASSSTNRVGWYNEQFF. CDR3 DNA: TGTGCCAGCAGCTCTACAAATCGGGTTGGATGGTACAATGAGCAGTTCTTC.

The J gene is TRBJ2-2, the V gene TRBV11-3, with D hard to call. The CDR3 runs to 16 residues. V lost 4 bases to trimming and J lost 1 base, with 13 bases between them. Germline-derived CDR1 and CDR2 are SGHNT and YENEEA. The CDR3 coding sequence is TGTGCCAGCAGCTGGGTCGGCAGCCTGAACACCGGGGAGCTGTTTTTT. The encoded protein is CASSWVGSLNTGELFF.

The V and J genes are TRBV27 and TRBJ2-5, with TRBD2 identical over 13 bases. CDR1 is MNHEY, CDR2 SMNVEV, per germline (reference sequence). The junction had 10 bases not matched to a gene; V was cut back by 2 bases and J by 4 bases. This CDR3 is 18 amino acids long. The CDR3 bases are TGTGCCAGCAGTTTACCACAGACTAGCGGGGGGCTGCGAGAGACCCAGTACTTC. Amino acids: CASSLPQTSGGLRETQYF.

The genes are TRBV7-9 and TRBJ1-2; possible D gene TRBD1, 5 bases. The germline CDR1 and CDR2 sequences are SEHNR and FQNEAQ (reference sequence). V lost 5 bases to trimming and J lost 0 bases, with 10 bases between them. The CDR3 sequence is 14 residues long. Here the CDR3 reads CASSPDSSNYGYTF. The CDR3 DNA follows: TGTGCCAGCAGCCCCGACAGCTCTAACTATGGCTACACCTTC.

The chain couples TRBV6-1 to TRBJ2-3; 8 nucleotides align to TRBD1. V was pared by 2 bases and J by 4 bases, with 5 bases of the junction left unmatched. The CDR3 totals 15 residues. Germline V gives CDR1 MNHNS, CDR2 SASEGT. The CDR3 loop reads CASSENGRGPDTQYF. DNA of the CDR3: TGTGCCAGCAGTGAAAACGGCAGGGGGCCAGATACGCAGTATTTT.

The chain links TRBV6-6 to TRBJ2-7, with D possibly being TRBD2 (5 bases). CDR3 length equals 14 residues. Trimming stripped 4 bases from V and 1 base from J, with 11 bases between. CDR1 MNHNY and CDR2 SVGAGI come from the germline V gene (reference sequence). The CDR3 DNA is TGTGCCAGCAGTTTGGGAGTAGGATCCTACGAGCAGTACTTC. Protein: CASSLGVGSYEQYF.

The chain is built from TRBV5-6 and TRBJ1-1; TRBD1 is a possible D gene (6 bases). The CDR3 sequence is 15 residues long. CDR1 and CDR2 (germline): SGHDT, YYEEEE. V was trimmed by 3 bases and J by 5 bases, leaving 17 bases between them. In DNA form, the CDR3 reads TGTGCCAGCAGCTCTTACAGGGCCTCTTGGACTGAAGCTTTCTTT. It yields the protein CASSSYRASWTEAFF.

This clone was seen a few times. The chain recombines TRBV25-1 with TRBJ1-5, with a tentative D call TRBD1 (6 bases). V was shortened by 2 bases and J by 4 bases, with 9 bases between the two germline ends. The CDR3 covers 14 residues. The germline V gene has CDR1 MGHDK and CDR2 SYGVNS. CDR3 amino acids: CASSEQGKNQPQHF. DNA for the CDR3: TGTGCCAGCAGTGAACAGGGGAAGAATCAGCCCCAGCATTTT.

This clone appeared a few times. The chain carries TRBV30 and TRBJ1-1, with D maybe TRBD1 (6 bases). This CDR3 has 14 amino acids. The V gene lost 2 bases and the J gene lost 1 base, with 11 bases spanning the gap. Per germline, CDR1 GTSNPN and CDR2 SVGIG (reference sequence). The CDR3 here is CAWSYRERNTEAFF. In DNA form, the CDR3 reads TGTGCCTGGAGTTACAGGGAGAGGAACACTGAAGCTTTCTTT.

This chain joins TRBV29-1 and TRBJ2-1; 10 bases agree with TRBD2. The V gene end was trimmed by 4 bases and the J gene end by 12 bases; junction bases not matched to a gene: 9. The germline V gene encodes CDR1 SQVTM and CDR2 ANQGSEA. The length of the CDR3 is 13 residues. CDR3 sequence (DNA): TGCAGCGTTGGAACTAGCGGGGCTGTTGGGCAGTTCTTC. It codes for CSVGTSGAVGQFF.

V and J are TRBV7-9 and TRBJ2-3, with D tentatively TRBD2 (6 bases). This CDR3 contains 15 residues. Trimming shortened V by 5 bases and J by 4 bases, and 16 bases separated the two germline ends. From germline, CDR1 is SEHNR and CDR2 FQNEAQ (reference sequence). In DNA, the CDR3 is TGTGCCAGCAGCCTCGGGACTTCGGTGGCAGATACGCAGTATTTT. This gives the protein CASSLGTSVADTQYF.

This chain uses TRBV19 with TRBJ1-1; D call uncertain. The V gene's germline CDR1 is LNHDA and CDR2 SQIVND (reference sequence). Trimming removed 3 bases from V and 4 bases from J, with 15 bases in between. This CDR3 comprises 15 residues. CDR3 sequence reads: CASSMWEGLITEAFF. CDR3 nucleotide sequence: TGTGCCAGTAGTATGTGGGAGGGTTTGATCACTGAAGCTTTCTTT.

With respect to this clone: Other DNA sequences from this sample encode an identical CDR3 as well. V is TRBV14 and J is TRBJ1-2; D is unresolved. Germline CDR1 reads SGHDN; CDR2 reads FVKESK. The CDR3 runs to 14 residues. Deletions cut 3 bases from V and 0 bases from J, with 8 bases between. In DNA form, the CDR3 reads TGTGCCAGCAGCCACCGACAAGCTAACTATGGCTACACCTTC. Translation gives CASSHRQANYGYTF.